This passage covers 26 T cell receptor beta chains from one sample sequenced in a study of shared clonotypes between healthy human individuals. Generated by immunoSEQ multiplex PCR, the TCRdb table keeps only in-frame clones and is missing some. Among over 800,000 clones listed, 80% to 95% were seen once. Naive CD8 cells were CD45RO-negative, positively selected for CCR7, excluding terminally differentiated effector memory CD45RA+ cells. Specimen: naive CD8+ T cells sorted from blood. The source of these receptors is a man aged 25-40 years in good health.

The J gene is TRBJ2-5, the V gene TRBV28; 7 nucleotides line up with TRBD2. Germline loops: CDR1 MDHEN, CDR2 SYDVKM. The CDR3 consists of 15 residues. Trimming took 5 bases from V and 4 from J; bases not matched to a gene: 10. In nucleotides, the CDR3 is TGTGCCAGCAGTCATAATCGTGGGGGGGTAGAGACCCAGTACTTC. Translation: CASSHNRGGVETQYF.

This clone has a single count. The chain joins TRBV9 to TRBJ2-7; 8 positions agree with TRBD1. V shed 0 bases and J 7 bases; nucleotides not matched to a gene: 12. CDR1 and CDR2 (germline): SGDLS, YYNGEE. The CDR3 is made up of 16 amino acids. The CDR3 is CASSVGFGRGPGEQYF. Written as DNA, the CDR3 is TGTGCCAGCAGCGTAGGGTTCGGCAGGGGGCCTGGTGAGCAGTACTTC.

The chain couples TRBV25-1 to TRBJ2-4; 9 bases agree with TRBD1. The trim removed 3 bases at V and 0 bases at J, leaving 9 bases unmatched. Germline CDR1 reads MGHDK; CDR2 reads SYGVNS. The CDR3 is 18 residues long. The CDR3 sequence: CASSERGQGLLAKNIQYF. As DNA, the CDR3 is TGTGCCAGCAGTGAGCGGGGACAGGGATTACTAGCCAAAAACATTCAGTACTTC.

V usage is TRBV19 and J usage is TRBJ2-1; no definite D call. The germline gives CDR1 LNHDA, CDR2 SQIVND (reference sequence). The CDR3 spans 13 residues. V lost 5 bases, J lost 6 bases, and 11 bases lay in between. The CDR3 DNA is TGTGCCAGTAGTCTCTACCCTAGCAATGAGCAGTTCTTC. Protein: CASSLYPSNEQFF. Based on the CDR3 plus reference TRBV19 and TRBJ2-1, the full variable domain is DGGITQSPKYLFRKEGQNVTLSCEQNLNHDAMYWYRQDPGQGLRLIYYSQIVNDFQKGDIAEGYSVSREKKESFPLTVTSAQKNPTAFYLCASSLYPSNEQFFGPGTRLTVL.

V and J are TRBV27 and TRBJ2-3; weak D call: TRBD2 (6 bases). The CDR3 extends over 15 amino acids. In germline, CDR1 is MNHEY, CDR2 SMNVEV (reference sequence). V dropped 1 base and J dropped 1 base, with 9 bases sitting between them. Written as DNA, the CDR3 is TGTGCCAGCAGTTTATATAGGGAGGGCACAGATACGCAGTATTTT. Residues: CASSLYREGTDTQYF.

The V call is TRBV5-1, the J call TRBJ2-7; TRBD2 is a possible D gene (6 bases). The CDR3 has 14 amino acids. The V and J ends lost 4 bases and 5 bases respectively, with 16 bases between them. The V gene's germline CDR1 is SGHRS and CDR2 YFSETQ. The CDR3 sequence: CASSLYGGVDEQYF. CDR3 in DNA: TGCGCCAGCAGCCTCTACGGAGGGGTCGACGAGCAGTACTTC. Together with reference TRBV5-1 and TRBJ2-7, the CDR3 gives the full variable domain: KAGVTQTPRYLIKTRGQQVTLSCSPISGHRSVSWYQQTPGQGLQFLFEYFSETQRNKGNFPGRFSGRQFSNSRSEMNVSTLELGDSALYLCASSLYGGVDEQYFGPGTRLTVT.

The V call is TRBV27, the J call TRBJ2-3; TRBD1 is a possible D gene (6 bases). V gave up 5 bases and J gave up 3 bases, with 12 bases separating them. CDR3 length: 14 amino acids. Germline values: CDR1 MNHEY, CDR2 SMNVEV (reference sequence). CDR3 sequence reads: CASSNRDTTDTQYF. CDR3 DNA: TGTGCCAGCAGTAACCGGGACACTACAGATACGCAGTATTTT.

The chain carries TRBV15 and TRBJ2-1; TRBD2 might be the D (5 bases). The CDR3 contains 12 residues. Germline lookup yields CDR1 LNHNV and CDR2 YYDKDF (reference sequence). The germline V and J ends were trimmed by 8 bases and 3 bases, with 8 bases remaining between them. CDR3 coding DNA: TGTGCCACCCAACGGGGCTACAATGAGCAGTTCTTC. Translation gives CATQRGYNEQFF.

The chain joins TRBV4-1 to TRBJ2-1, with 11 bases identical to TRBD2. Germline lookup yields CDR1 MGHRA and CDR2 YSYEKL. This CDR3 region has 16 residues. Trimming removed 2 bases from V and 7 bases from J; junction bases left unmatched: 7. The CDR3 region has the DNA TGCGCCAGCAGCCAATTCCTAGCGGGAGGAGGTAATGAGCAGTTCTTC. This gives the protein CASSQFLAGGGNEQFF.

J is TRBJ2-3 and V is TRBV18; 9 bases are shared with TRBD2. This CDR3 comprises 17 residues. J lost 6 bases, V lost 1 base, and 11 bases had no gene match. Germline V lookup: CDR1 KGHSH, CDR2 LQKENI. The CDR3 DNA reads as TGTGCCAGCTCACCACGGGCGGGAGGGCCACCACTGGATACGCAGTATTTT. Protein sequence: CASSPRAGGPPLDTQYF. The full variable domain, its missing parts supplied by reference TRBV18 and TRBJ2-3, is NAGVMQNPRHLVRRRGQEARLRCSPMKGHSHVYWYRQLPEEGLKFMVYLQKENIIDESGMPKERFSAEFPKEGPSILRIQQVVRGDSAAYFCASSPRAGGPPLDTQYFGPGTRLTVL.

The rearrangement joins TRBV13 to TRBJ2-1; 10 nucleotides agree with TRBD2. CDR3 length equals 20 residues. The germline V gene has CDR1 PRHDT and CDR2 FYEKMQ (reference sequence). The ends lost 2 bases at V and 4 bases at J; junction bases unmatched: 17. Here the CDR3 DNA reads TGTGCCAGCAGCTTAAAGGGACACTCTGCTAGCGGGAGCTTGTACAATGAGCAGTTCTTC. Its translation: CASSLKGHSASGSLYNEQFF.

The chain recombines TRBV28 with TRBJ1-1; 7 bases fit TRBD1. V lost 7 bases and J lost 7; bases outside the gene matches: 9. The CDR3 sequence is 13 residues long. Germline V gene sequence: CDR1 MDHEN, CDR2 SYDVKM. For the CDR3, the DNA is TGTGCCAGCACTCAAAGGGGGCTTGATGAAGCTTTCTTT. Protein product: CASTQRGLDEAFF.

This clone was seen a single time. The same CDR3 is also encoded by other DNA sequences in this sample. The rearrangement uses TRBV29-1 and TRBJ2-7, with TRBD2 matching over 10 bases. The germline V gene has CDR1 SQVTM and CDR2 ANQGSEA. J gave up 1 base and V 6 bases, and 3 bases lay outside the gene matches. This CDR3 has 13 residues. CDR3 in amino acids: CSVVAGGSYEQYF. The CDR3 nucleotides are TGCAGCGTGGTAGCGGGAGGTTCCTACGAGCAGTACTTC.

This rearrangement joins TRBV7-2 to TRBJ1-1; D perhaps matches TRBD1 (6 bases). The germline V gene has CDR1 SGHTA and CDR2 FQGNSA. There are 13 residues in the CDR3. The germline V and J ends were trimmed by 4 bases and 4 bases, with 10 bases remaining between them. This CDR3 reads CASSSTGFTEAFF. CDR3 coding DNA: TGTGCCAGCAGCTCAACAGGGTTCACTGAAGCTTTCTTT. Supplemented by reference TRBV7-2 and TRBJ1-1, the full variable domain reads GAGVSQSPSNKVTEKGKDVELRCDPISGHTALYWYRQSLGQGLEFLIYFQGNSAPDKSGLPSDRFSAERTGGSVSTLTIQRTQQEDSAVYLCASSSTGFTEAFFGQGTRLTVV.

The chain uses TRBV7-3 and TRBJ1-1; D is unclear. Trimming took 5 bases from V and 0 from J, leaving 7 bases between them. The CDR3 is made up of 13 amino acids. CDR1 is SGHTA, CDR2 FQGTGA, per germline. CDR3 amino acids: CASSATLNTEAFF. The CDR3 DNA reads TGTGCCAGCAGCGCGACACTGAACACTGAAGCTTTCTTT. Filled out from reference TRBV7-3 and TRBJ1-1, the complete variable domain reads GAGVSQTPSNKVTEKGKYVELRCDPISGHTALYWYRQSLGQGPEFLIYFQGTGAADDSGLPNDRFFAVRPEGSVSTLKIQRTERGDSAVYLCASSATLNTEAFFGQGTRLTVV.

The chain couples TRBV15 to TRBJ1-1, with TRBD1 as a possible D gene (5 bases). CDR3 length equals 14 residues. The V gene lost 1 base and the J gene lost 4 bases, with 10 bases spanning the gap. From germline, CDR1 is LNHNV and CDR2 YYDKDF (reference sequence). The CDR3 loop is CATSRGRGSTEAFF. In nucleotides, the CDR3 is TGTGCCACCAGCAGAGGACGGGGGAGCACTGAAGCTTTCTTT.

The V and J genes are TRBV15 and TRBJ1-4, with D maybe TRBD1 (6 bases). The length of the CDR3 is 16 residues. Trimming took off 4 bases at V and 3 bases at J, with 15 bases between the two ends. In germline, CDR1 is LNHNV, CDR2 YYDKDF (reference sequence). Here the CDR3 DNA reads TGTGCCACCAGCAACGGACAGCGCTCGGCTAATGAAAAACTGTTTTTT. Its translation is CATSNGQRSANEKLFF.

The chain uses TRBV2 and TRBJ2-7, with a possible D match to TRBD1 (5 bases). The CDR3 consists of 12 residues. V was shortened by 8 bases and J by 0 bases, with 8 bases between the two germline ends. From germline, CDR1 is SNHLY and CDR2 FYNNEI. CDR3 in DNA: TGTGCCAGCCAGGGCGGCTCCTACGAGCAGTACTTC. It translates to CASQGGSYEQYF.

Concerning this clone itself: The same CDR3 is also encoded by other DNA sequences in this sample. This chain joins TRBV7-9 and TRBJ1-1; no reliable D call. The CDR3 consists of 12 residues. The germline V gene encodes CDR1 SEHNR and CDR2 FQNEAQ (reference sequence). Trimming removed 2 bases from V and 7 bases from J, with 8 bases in between. The CDR3 coding sequence is TGTGCCAGCAGCTTATCGGGCAGTGAAGCTTTCTTT. It specifies CASSLSGSEAFF.

The chain couples TRBV5-1 to TRBJ1-1; 10 bases fit TRBD1. With V trimmed by 4 bases and J by 0 bases, 9 bases remained unmatched. Germline CDR1 and CDR2: SGHRS and YFSETQ. The length of the CDR3 is 17 residues. CDR3 DNA: TGCGCCAGCAGCCTCCGGGACAGGGGCTCCATGAACACTGAAGCTTTCTTT. Amino acids: CASSLRDRGSMNTEAFF.

The CDR3 sequence is CASSSSRLAGMDEQFF. Here the CDR3 DNA reads TGTGCCAGCAGCTCAAGTAGACTAGCGGGGATGGATGAGCAGTTCTTC. This chain connects TRBV13 to TRBJ2-1; 11 bases match TRBD2. The V segment lost 4 bases and the J segment 8 bases; nucleotides outside the gene matches: 10. Germline loops: CDR1 PRHDT, CDR2 FYEKMQ (reference sequence). This CDR3 has 16 amino acids.

This chain links TRBV9 with TRBJ2-7; D may be TRBD1 (6 bases). CDR1 and CDR2 (germline): SGDLS, YYNGEE. The CDR3 runs 13 residues. V dropped 3 bases and J dropped 4 bases, with 11 bases sitting between them. CDR3 in amino acids: CASSDGTTYEQYF. The CDR3 region has the DNA TGTGCCAGCAGCGACGGGACAACGTACGAGCAGTACTTC.

In its sample, this clone was seen once. This rearrangement joins TRBV27 to TRBJ2-7; TRBD1 matches 9 bases. This CDR3 contains 14 residues. Germline V gives CDR1 MNHEY, CDR2 SMNVEV (reference sequence). The junction had 9 bases not matched to a gene; V was cut back by 8 bases and J by 4 bases. The CDR3 loop reads CASSSGTGRYEQYF. CDR3 bases: TGTGCCAGCTCATCTGGGACAGGGCGATACGAGCAGTACTTC.

V gene TRBV7-9 combines with J gene TRBJ2-7; 13 nucleotides line up with TRBD2. V was pared by 4 bases and J by 0 bases, with 3 bases of the junction left unmatched. The CDR3 is 16 amino acids. Germline V gene data show CDR1 as SEHNR and CDR2 as FQNEAQ (reference sequence). CDR3 sequence reads: CASSSGLAGFSYEQYF. For the CDR3, the DNA is TGTGCCAGCAGCTCGGGACTAGCGGGGTTCTCCTACGAGCAGTACTTC. The full variable domain, with the rest looked up from reference TRBV7-9 and TRBJ2-7, is DTGVSQNPRHKITKRGQNVTFRCDPISEHNRLYWYRQTLGQGPEFLTYFQNEAQLEKSRLLSDRFSAERPKGSFSTLEIQRTEQGDSAMYLCASSSGLAGFSYEQYFGPGTRLTVT.

A note on this clone: Different DNA sequences within this sample yield the same CDR3. The chain is built from TRBV15 and TRBJ2-7; TRBD2 matches at 8 bases. The length of the CDR3 is 15 residues. The germline V gene encodes CDR1 LNHNV and CDR2 YYDKDF (reference sequence). Unmatched junction bases numbered 1, after V lost 0 bases and J lost 0 bases. CDR3 in DNA: TGTGCCACCAGCAGAGAAAGCGGGGGCTCCTACGAGCAGTACTTC. It yields the protein CATSRESGGSYEQYF.

This clone was found once. The chain has TRBV6-1 and TRBJ2-1; D is tentatively TRBD1 or TRBD2 (5 bases each). Trimming removed 2 bases at V and 6 bases at J, with 11 bases between. The CDR3 has 14 amino acids. Per the germline V gene, CDR1 is MNHNS and CDR2 is SASEGT. The chain's CDR3 is CASSEFRGGNEQFF. The DNA of the CDR3 is TGTGCCAGCAGTGAATTTCGGGGCGGCAATGAGCAGTTCTTC.